The clone carrying this T cell receptor (beta chain) was detected a few times. The data are from a study of blood T cells in healthy people across ages. There are 13 residues in the CDR3. V was clipped by 1 base and J by 4 bases, with 9 bases between them. The germline V gene has CDR1 DFQATT and CDR2 SNEGSKA (reference sequence). A J-beta primer mix and a sample-barcoded 5' primer were used in a second PCR of about 7 to 11 cycles. From the 5' RACE reads, TCRdb called clonotypes with MiXCR, one entry per CDR3 protein. Here the sample spans about 1.8 million distinct CDR3 sequences, about 50% being singletons.

V usage is TRBV20-1 and J usage is TRBJ2-3; D is perhaps TRBD1 (5 bases). This TCR was sampled from a woman in her forties in good health. The sample comprised blood. CDR3 loop: CSARGGAADTQYF. The CDR3 coding sequence is TGCAGTGCTAGAGGTGGGGCGGCAGATACGCAGTATTTT.